A single sample is the source of the 7 T cell receptor beta chains below, sequenced in a study of OX40 agonist ivuxolimab in advanced cancers. Libraries were made using the immunoSEQ multiplex PCR assay. Drawn from immuneACCESS, this table holds only the in-frame rearrangements with V and J called that TCRdb kept. Clones are partly lost; checked studies trace under half to an unresolved V gene and leave the rest unexplained. In all, the sample holds more than 45,000 clones, and roughly 77% of those were seen once. Of the sample, roughly 7% is held by the ten largest clones. Sample: CD4+ or CD8+ T cells sorted from blood, taken in a trial of the OX40 agonist ivuxolimab. These receptor sequences come from an adult with an advanced solid tumor such as melanoma, head and neck, liver or kidney cancer.

This chain connects TRBV5-4 to TRBJ1-1; possibly TRBD1 for D (5 bases). This CDR3 is built from 13 residues. The germline gives CDR1 SGHNT, CDR2 YYREEE (reference sequence). Deletions cut 4 bases from V and 3 bases from J, with 10 bases between. For the CDR3, the DNA is TGTGCCAGCAGCATCGACAGTCACACTGAAGCTTTCTTT. Translation gives CASSIDSHTEAFF.

V and J are TRBV5-1 and TRBJ2-7; no reliable D call. CDR3 length: 11 residues. V dropped 4 bases and J dropped 5 bases, with 7 bases sitting between them. CDR1 is SGHRS and CDR2 is YFSETQ in the germline V gene. The CDR3 bases are TGCGCCAGCAGCGAGTATGACGAGCAGTACTTC. Translation: CASSEYDEQYF.

This chain uses TRBV7-2 with TRBJ2-1; tentatively, D is TRBD2 (6 bases). CDR1 and CDR2 (germline): SGHTA, FQGNSA. This CDR3 is built from 14 residues. V was cut by 5 bases and J by 9 bases, with 17 bases left in between. CDR3 loop: CASSLLTSTVEQFF. The CDR3 DNA reads as TGTGCCAGCAGCCTGTTGACTAGTACCGTTGAGCAGTTCTTC.

The V call is TRBV30, the J call TRBJ1-6; the D gene is possibly TRBD1 (6 bases). This CDR3 is built from 16 residues. Germline CDR1 GTSNPN, CDR2 SVGIG (reference sequence). The V and J ends lost 0 bases and 0 bases respectively, with 9 bases between them. CDR3 region: CAWSVGGSSYNSPLHF. CDR3 nucleotide sequence: TGTGCCTGGAGTGTAGGGGGGTCCTCCTATAATTCACCCCTCCACTTT. Filled out from reference TRBV30 and TRBJ1-6, the complete variable domain reads SQTIHQWPATLVQPVGSPLSLECTVEGTSNPNLYWYRQAAGRGLQLLFYSVGIGQISSEVPQNLSASRPQDRQFILSSKKLLLSDSGFYLCAWSVGGSSYNSPLHFGNGTRLTVT.

This chain joins TRBV5-1 and TRBJ2-5; no definite D call. The germline gives CDR1 SGHRS, CDR2 YFSETQ. The CDR3 is made up of 14 amino acids. V was trimmed by 0 bases and J by 5 bases, leaving 11 bases between them. CDR3 sequence (DNA): TGCGCCAGCAGCTTGGGTCGGAAAGGGGAGACCCAGTACTTC. As protein: CASSLGRKGETQYF.

The chain carries TRBV7-9 and TRBJ2-4; no firm D call. V dropped 3 bases and J dropped 0 bases, with 18 bases sitting between them. The germline CDR1 and CDR2 sequences are SEHNR and FQNEAQ (reference sequence). The CDR3 consists of 18 residues. As DNA, the CDR3 is TGTGCCAGCAGCTTGAGACGGCCGCCCTACGGAGCCAAAAACATTCAGTACTTC. Protein: CASSLRRPPYGAKNIQYF.

The DNA of the CDR3 is TGTGCCAGCAGCCGGACCAGCGGGTCCTACGAGCAGTACTTC. Translation gives CASSRTSGSYEQYF. The chain couples TRBV6-5 to TRBJ2-7, with D perhaps matching TRBD2 (6 bases). This CDR3 is 14 amino acids long. Germline CDR1 is MNHEY and CDR2 is SVGAGI. Trimming took 6 bases from V and 1 from J, leaving 13 bases between them.